The clone carrying this TCR beta chain was found a few times. Antigen: not known. TCRdb processed the 5' RACE reads anew with MiXCR; each CDR3 protein has one entry. Among hundreds of thousands of distinct CDR3 sequences listed, 12% were seen once. The sample originates from a study of T cells after yellow fever vaccination. Background on the study: Low-cell-number fractions were prepared with SMART-Seq v4 Ultra Low Input.

The study, taken as a whole, reports: Detected again after the booster were most primary-vaccination clones, at 95% to 98% CD4 and approximately 85% CD8. A faster peak, day 5 versus 15, was reached by the weaker secondary response.

Between the trimmed V and J ends, which lost 6 bases and 2 bases, there was a span of 8 bases. The germline V gene has CDR1 MNHEY and CDR2 SVGAGI. The CDR3 extends over 12 amino acids. The rearrangement joins TRBV6-5 to TRBJ2-7; D gene ambiguous. The specimen comprised PBMCs, sampled on the day of the yellow fever booster vaccination. The receptor's source is a man younger than 40 who received the YFV17D yellow fever vaccine. The DNA for the CDR3 is TGTGCCAGCAGCACGATCCCCTACGAGCAGTACTTC. Amino acid sequence: CASSTIPYEQYF.